This TCR beta chain emerged from a study of cytomegalovirus exposure and HLA in healthy donors. The study's findings and limits: Researchers left out some V segments, among them TRBV6-2 and TRBV6-3, as indistinguishable.

A multiplex PCR was run with 60 Vbeta primers and 13 Jbeta primers. Original handling: Roughly 10 million shared chains were among the roughly 80 million unique TCR beta chains that a later analysis counted. Method: immunoSEQ multiplex PCR; TCRdb's copy keeps in-frame clones and lacks some. V and J calls and clone size follow that table, whereas D and trimming were derived from the DNA. The sample yields about 64,000 clones, roughly 80% seen once. As for the donors, each was a healthy bone marrow donor. This CDR3 comprises 13 residues. Trimming left V 4 bases short and J 0 bases short, with 4 bases between. The germline CDR1 and CDR2 sequences are SGHTA and FQGTGA. This clone was found a few times. Its matching antigen is unknown.

The chain employs TRBV7-3 and TRBJ1-3, with D uncertain. Specimen: PBMCs. The receptor was isolated from a male donor in good health and CMV-seropositive. CDR3 nucleotide sequence: TGTGCCAGCAGCTCGGTCTCTGGAAACACCATATATTTT. It codes for CASSSVSGNTIYF. Full variable domain (missing parts from reference TRBV7-3 and TRBJ1-3): GAGVSQTPSNKVTEKGKYVELRCDPISGHTALYWYRQSLGQGPEFLIYFQGTGAADDSGLPNDRFFAVRPEGSVSTLKIQRTERGDSAVYLCASSSVSGNTIYFGEGSWLTVV.